The present entry profiles one TCR beta chain with its context. This record belongs to a study of blood T cell repertoires in COVID-19. Study summary: Nucleic acid was either cDNA or gDNA, and it came from T cells, B-cell-depleted T cells, or PBMCs.

The CDR3 has 17 amino acids. Trimming pared 0 bases from V and 0 bases from J, leaving 12 bases between. The germline gives CDR1 KGHSH, CDR2 LQKENI. Authors' methods: Reference gene primer amplification gave estimated nucleated cell counts. This table comes from immunoSEQ multiplex PCR, and its TCRdb copy is limited to in-frame clones, with some not included. From that table come the V and J calls and clone size; the DNA was used to work out D and trimming. This table holds around 41,000 clones, more than 70% found once. Sequenced material: peripheral blood. This clonotype was sampled from a human donor in a cohort sampled during active COVID-19. The chain uses TRBV18 and TRBJ1-3, with D possibly TRBD1 on 6 matching bases. CDR3 bases: TGTGCCAGCTCACCACCGTATGGACAGACCTCTGGAAACACCATATATTTT. It is translated as CASSPPYGQTSGNTIYF.